The clone carrying this TCR beta chain was detected only a few times. The germline V gene encodes CDR1 LNHDA and CDR2 SQIVND (reference sequence). The CDR3 consists of 17 residues. J was trimmed by 6 bases and V by 6 bases; bases with no gene match: 12. Time point reported: newly diagnosed GD, antithyroid drugs for less than 3 months. Extracted PBMC RNA gave rise to the TCR library. Both iRepertoire HTBI primers and Arm-PCR of CDR3 regions were used to build the TCR beta libraries. TCRdb fed the multiplex PCR reads into MiXCR, producing one record per CDR3 protein. Counted here are 600,000 to 650,000 distinct CDR3 sequences, about 16% occurring once; the ten biggest clones make up around 18%. The sample comes from a study of regulatory T cells in long-lasting Graves disease. These data were also reused for a study on T cells in Graves' hyperthyroidism and ophthalmopathy.

Here the sequenced sample was peripheral blood mononuclear cells (PBMCs), taken at new diagnosis, from a patient treated with antithyroid drugs. This chain joins TRBV19 and TRBJ2-1; 12 nucleotides line up with TRBD2. This receptor was obtained from a woman in her twenties or thirties with Graves disease. CDR3 bases: TGTGCCAGTAGACCTAGCGGGAGGGCATGGTATAGCAATGAGCAGTTCTTC. It is translated as CASRPSGRAWYSNEQFF. Variable domain in full (rest from reference TRBV19 and TRBJ2-1): DGGITQSPKYLFRKEGQNVTLSCEQNLNHDAMYWYRQDPGQGLRLIYYSQIVNDFQKGDIAEGYSVSREKKESFPLTVTSAQKNPTAFYLCASRPSGRAWYSNEQFFGPGTRLTVL.